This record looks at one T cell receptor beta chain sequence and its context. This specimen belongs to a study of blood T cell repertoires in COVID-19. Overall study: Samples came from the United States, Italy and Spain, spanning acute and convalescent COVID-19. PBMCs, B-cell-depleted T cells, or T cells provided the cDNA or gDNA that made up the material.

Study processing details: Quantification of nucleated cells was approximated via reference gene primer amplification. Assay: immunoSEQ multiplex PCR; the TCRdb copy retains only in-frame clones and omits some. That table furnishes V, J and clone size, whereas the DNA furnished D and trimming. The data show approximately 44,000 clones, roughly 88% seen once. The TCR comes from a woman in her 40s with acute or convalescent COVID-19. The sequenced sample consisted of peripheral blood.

As DNA, the CDR3 is TGCGCCAGCAGCCTCACACTACAGGGGGAGTACAATGAGCAGTTCTTC. Translated: CASSLTLQGEYNEQFF. This chain joins TRBV4-1 and TRBJ2-1, with 8 nucleotides matching TRBD1. Germline CDR1 reads MGHRA; CDR2 reads YSYEKL. CDR3 length equals 16 residues. V trimming: 4 bases; J trimming: 4 bases; junction bases outside the gene matches: 9.